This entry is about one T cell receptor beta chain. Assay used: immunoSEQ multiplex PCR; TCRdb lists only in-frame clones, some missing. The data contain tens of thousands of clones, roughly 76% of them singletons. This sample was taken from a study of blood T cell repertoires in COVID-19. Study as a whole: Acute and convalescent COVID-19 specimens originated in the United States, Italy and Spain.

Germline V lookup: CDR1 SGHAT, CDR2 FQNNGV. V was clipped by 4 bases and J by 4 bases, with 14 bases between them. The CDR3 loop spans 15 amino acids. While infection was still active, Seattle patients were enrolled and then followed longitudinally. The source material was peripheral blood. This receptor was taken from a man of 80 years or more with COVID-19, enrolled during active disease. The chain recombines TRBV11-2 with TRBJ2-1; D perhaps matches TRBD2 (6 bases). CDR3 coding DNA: TGTGCCAGCAGCTACCGGGACTGGGAGTACAATGAGCAGTTCTTC. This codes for CASSYRDWEYNEQFF. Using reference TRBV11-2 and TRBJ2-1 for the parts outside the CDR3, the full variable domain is EAGVAQSPRYKIIEKRQSVAFWCNPISGHATLYWYQQILGQGPKLLIQFQNNGVVDDSQLPKDRFSAERLKGVDSTLKIQPAKLEDSAVYLCASSYRDWEYNEQFFGPGTRLTVL.